Listed below are T cell receptor beta chains from one sample, sequenced in a study of OX40 agonist ivuxolimab in advanced cancers. The assay was immunoSEQ multiplex PCR, and TCRdb's table has in-frame clones only and misses some. Among 52,000 or so clones listed, 84% were seen once. The specimen comprised CD4+ or CD8+ T cells sorted from blood, sampled in a trial of the OX40 agonist ivuxolimab. The receptors stem from an adult with an advanced solid tumor such as melanoma, head and neck, liver or kidney cancer. CDR3s leave out the opening cysteine and the closing phenylalanine or tryptophan. The order of the fields is V gene, CDR3 protein.

v_gene: TRBV19; CDR3aa: ASSENRGSRYGYT
v_gene: TRBV7-3; CDR3aa: ASSFLARNTGELF
v_gene: TRBV10-2; CDR3aa: ASSYTGGVDQPQH
v_gene: TRBV5-6; CDR3aa: ASSPPDYSGIYEQY
v_gene: TRBV18; CDR3aa: ASSPPLAPRDTQY
v_gene: TRBV6-6; CDR3aa: ASSLRGEQY
v_gene: TRBV6-6; CDR3aa: ASSQGQVYT
v_gene: TRBV6-6; CDR3aa: ASSYPTSQGPDTQY
v_gene: TRBV7-2; CDR3aa: ASSLASGASGELF
v_gene: TRBV18; CDR3aa: ASSPGADEQY
v_gene: TRBV6-1; CDR3aa: ASSESRASGGNNEQF
v_gene: TRBV2; CDR3aa: ASSVGSNQPQH
v_gene: TRBV6-4; CDR3aa: ASSVDRNTGELF
v_gene: TRBV2; CDR3aa: ASSEERPLAGATDEQF
v_gene: TRBV6-5; CDR3aa: ASSYPEDNEKLF
v_gene: TRBV9; CDR3aa: ASSVAVGGALDTQY
v_gene: TRBV19; CDR3aa: ASSLRTSGRLNEQY
v_gene: TRBV6-4; CDR3aa: ASSEVAGHTDTQY
v_gene: TRBV28; CDR3aa: ASSLENTQY
v_gene: TRBV19; CDR3aa: ASKGDGYNEQF
v_gene: TRBV7-2; CDR3aa: ASSLSLVVKAGVQGGQY
v_gene: TRBV19; CDR3aa: ATMGSGAGNQPQH
v_gene: TRBV6-5; CDR3aa: ASWKIGGANYGYT
v_gene: TRBV19; CDR3aa: ASSGGSQETQY
v_gene: TRBV19; CDR3aa: ASSDRGIAQPQH
v_gene: TRBV15; CDR3aa: ATRRDGAMANEKLF
v_gene: TRBV7-2; CDR3aa: ASSRMTGPQPQH
v_gene: TRBV29-1; CDR3aa: SVDSGTSGYGTQY
v_gene: TRBV6-1; CDR3aa: ASSEIPAGGPYEQY
v_gene: TRBV10-2; CDR3aa: ASSEGRASGANVLT
v_gene: TRBV5-4; CDR3aa: ASSTPGQGAYNEQF
v_gene: TRBV19; CDR3aa: ASREEEGSRSDTQY
v_gene: TRBV5-1; CDR3aa: ASSLEAGGNHYGYT
v_gene: TRBV15; CDR3aa: ATSRDKFVGTKVFGYT
v_gene: TRBV2; CDR3aa: ASSEASGRQF
v_gene: TRBV5-8; CDR3aa: ASSFEGNTEAF
v_gene: TRBV19; CDR3aa: ASSPPGGGSIEQY
v_gene: TRBV5-1; CDR3aa: ASSLRQGYYEQY
v_gene: TRBV5-4; CDR3aa: ASSFDRGIGELF